A single sample is the source of the 25 T cell receptor beta chains below, sequenced in a study of blood T cell repertoires in COVID-19 (dated by TCRdb to 2018 to 2020). The method behind the library was the immunoSEQ multiplex PCR assay. As stored in TCRdb, this immuneACCESS dataset retains in-frame rearrangements with V and J assigned. A fraction of the clones does not appear; measured against another copy, unresolved V genes explain less than half of the discrepancy, and the remainder lacks a known reason. Recorded for this sample are roughly 57,000 clones; around four fifths of them occurred a single time. Of the sample, roughly 13% falls within the top ten clones. Sequenced material: peripheral blood. These TCRs come from a woman aged 70 to 79 with acute or convalescent COVID-19.

This clone was observed a few times. This chain links TRBV7-9 with TRBJ1-6; weak D call: TRBD1 (6 bases). CDR3 length equals 15 residues. Germline V gives CDR1 SEHNR, CDR2 FQNEAQ (reference sequence). Trimming removed 3 bases from V and 9 bases from J, with 15 bases in between. The CDR3 loop reads CASSFLREGGSPLHF. In DNA, the CDR3 is TGTGCCAGCAGCTTTCTCAGGGAAGGGGGTTCACCCCTCCACTTT.

This chain connects TRBV5-1 to TRBJ2-2, with D unclear. V was trimmed by 5 bases and J by 0 bases, leaving 5 bases between them. CDR1 is SGHRS, CDR2 YFSETQ, per germline. The CDR3 runs to 13 residues. The CDR3 region has the DNA TGCGCCAGCAGATTCTCGAACACCGGGGAGCTGTTTTTT. Translating gives CASRFSNTGELFF.

J is TRBJ2-3 and V is TRBV21-1; the table's D gene call, TRBD2, was not cross checked with the DNA. TRBV21-1 is recorded as a pseudogene. The CDR3 loop spans 16 amino acids. CDR3 sequence reads: CASSKNGGGCTDTQYF. Written as DNA, the CDR3 is TGTGCCAGCAGCAAAAATGGGGGGGGATGTACAGATACGCAGTATTTT.

This clone was detected many times. V is TRBV5-6 and J is TRBJ2-1; 10 positions agree with TRBD1. The CDR3 totals 16 residues. V lost 3 bases, J lost 2 bases, and 5 bases stayed unmatched. Germline loops: CDR1 SGHDT, CDR2 YYEEEE. CDR3 bases: TGTGCCAGCAGCTGGGACAGGGGAGCTACCTACAATGAGCAGTTCTTC. Residues: CASSWDRGATYNEQFF.

The chain links TRBV18 to TRBJ2-1; TRBD1 matches at 7 bases. The CDR3 totals 14 residues. CDR1 is KGHSH and CDR2 is LQKENI in the germline V gene. After removal of 4 bases from V and 5 bases from J, the junction contained 5 bases not matched to a gene. This CDR3 is CASSRIQGNNEQFF. Here the CDR3 DNA reads TGTGCCAGCTCACGGATACAGGGGAACAATGAGCAGTTCTTC. Together with reference TRBV18 and TRBJ2-1, the CDR3 gives the full variable domain: NAGVMQNPRHLVRRRGQEARLRCSPMKGHSHVYWYRQLPEEGLKFMVYLQKENIIDESGMPKERFSAEFPKEGPSILRIQQVVRGDSAAYFCASSRIQGNNEQFFGPGTRLTVL.

V usage is TRBV30 and J usage is TRBJ2-7; D possibly corresponds to TRBD2 (7 bases). The CDR3 loop spans 14 amino acids. Trimming shortened V by 5 bases and J by 7 bases, and 21 bases separated the two germline ends. The germline V gene encodes CDR1 GTSNPN and CDR2 SVGIG (reference sequence). The CDR3: CAWGGAYRVNEQYF. DNA of the CDR3: TGTGCCTGGGGGGGGGCCTACAGGGTAAATGAGCAGTACTTC.

This clone was recorded a few times. The chain combines TRBV11-2 with TRBJ2-7; D is possibly TRBD1 (6 bases). The CDR3 has 19 residues. The V gene lost 4 bases and the J gene lost 2 bases, with 27 bases spanning the gap. Germline CDR1 is SGHAT and CDR2 is FQNNGV. DNA of the CDR3: TGTGCCAGCAGCTCTATCTTGCAACTAGGTGGGACACCAACCTACGAGCAGTACGTC. Protein product: CASSSILQLGGTPTYEQYV.

The chain links TRBV18 to TRBJ1-1, with 7 bases matching TRBD1. The CDR3 is 16 residues long. Trimming cost V 3 bases and J 1 base; bases outside gene matches: 8. Germline V gives CDR1 KGHSH, CDR2 LQKENI. Here the CDR3 reads CASSPPGTAKNTEAFF. The CDR3 DNA reads TGTGCCAGCTCACCCCCGGGGACAGCAAAGAACACTGAAGCTTTCTTT.

The J gene is TRBJ1-1, the V gene TRBV5-1; 7 positions match TRBD1. Germline CDR1 reads SGHRS; CDR2 reads YFSETQ. The junction had 9 bases not matched to a gene; V was cut back by 0 bases and J by 7 bases. The CDR3 sequence is 15 residues long. Written as DNA, the CDR3 is TGCGCCAGCAGCTTGGACTTGGACAGGATCGGTGAAGCTTTCTTT. This translates into CASSLDLDRIGEAFF.

The V and J genes are TRBV7-9 and TRBJ2-1; D is unresolved. This CDR3 is 13 amino acids long. CDR1 and CDR2 from the germline V gene are SEHNR and FQNEAQ (reference sequence). The V end lost 6 bases, the J end lost 7 bases, and 13 bases lay between the germline ends. The CDR3 region is CASSSPLGNEQFF. In DNA form, the CDR3 reads TGTGCCAGCAGTTCTCCCCTCGGGAATGAGCAGTTCTTC.

The rearrangement links TRBV2 to TRBJ2-7, with TRBD1 identical over 12 bases. The trim removed 10 bases at V and 6 bases at J, leaving 13 bases unmatched. The CDR3 runs to 15 residues. CDR1 and CDR2 (germline): SNHLY, FYNNEI. CDR3 loop: CANIRGGQGAGEQYF. The CDR3 region has the DNA TGTGCCAACATAAGAGGGGGACAGGGGGCAGGCGAGCAGTACTTC. Drawing the rest from reference TRBV2 and TRBJ2-7, the complete variable domain is EPEVTQTPSHQVTQMGQEVILRCVPISNHLYFYWYRQILGQKVEFLVSFYNNEISEKSEIFDDQFSVERPDGSNFTLKIRSTKLEDSAMYFCANIRGGQGAGEQYFGPGTRLTVT.

This clone was recorded only once. This sequence joins TRBV4-2 and TRBJ2-7; D is uncertain. This CDR3 is 14 amino acids long. Between the trimmed V and J ends, which lost 2 bases and 0 bases, there was a span of 8 bases. The V gene's germline CDR1 is LGHNA and CDR2 YNFKEQ. In DNA, the CDR3 is TGTGCCAGCAGCCAAATACTAAGCTCCTACGAGCAGTACTTC. Its protein product is CASSQILSSYEQYF.

The chain joins TRBV5-1 to TRBJ1-2, with a possible D match to TRBD1 (6 bases). V was cut by 2 bases and J by 4 bases, with 18 bases left in between. CDR3 size: 16 residues. Germline loops: CDR1 SGHRS, CDR2 YFSETQ. The CDR3 bases are TGCGCCAGCAGCTTTTCCGGACAGCTTGGAGGCTATGGCTACACCTTC. Translated: CASSFSGQLGGYGYTF.

This clone was counted only a few times. The CDR3 nucleotides read TGCGCCAGCAGCTTGGGTCGTCGAGCGGGGGCCTCAGATACGCAGTATTTT. Its translation: CASSLGRRAGASDTQYF. The V call is TRBV5-1, the J call TRBJ2-3; TRBD2 matches at 8 bases. Germline CDR1 reads SGHRS; CDR2 reads YFSETQ. Trimming cost V 0 bases and J 4 bases; bases outside gene matches: 10. CDR3 length equals 17 residues.

On this clone itself: Other DNA sequences of this sample code for an identical CDR3. This chain joins TRBV5-1 and TRBJ1-5; D possibly corresponds to TRBD1 (6 bases). The CDR3 is 16 amino acids. The V gene's germline CDR1 is SGHRS and CDR2 YFSETQ. The V gene lost 4 bases and the J gene lost 1 base, with 15 bases spanning the gap. The CDR3 region has the DNA TGCGCCAGCAGCCTATTTCCAACAGGGAGCAATCAGCCCCAGCATTTT. It codes for CASSLFPTGSNQPQHF.

The J gene is TRBJ1-5, the V gene TRBV6-2 or TRBV6-3; 10 nucleotides match TRBD1. This CDR3 region has 16 residues. J lost 6 bases, V lost 6 bases, and 11 bases had no gene match. The germline gives CDR1 MNHEY, CDR2 SVGEGT. The CDR3 region is CASSPGGQGRSQPQHF. CDR3 bases: TGTGCCAGCAGCCCTGGGGGACAGGGGAGGAGTCAGCCCCAGCATTTT.

This clone was seen only once. The chain combines TRBV6-5 with TRBJ1-3; the D gene is possibly TRBD1 (5 bases). This CDR3 is 15 amino acids long. Per germline, CDR1 MNHEY and CDR2 SVGAGI. The V and J ends lost 5 bases and 2 bases respectively, with 13 bases between them. For the CDR3, the DNA is TGTGCCAGCAGTCTGGGGCTTAACGCTGGAAACACCATATATTTT. Translation gives CASSLGLNAGNTIYF.

The genes are TRBV3-1 (or the pseudogene TRBV3-2) and TRBJ1-2, with TRBD1 matching over 11 bases. The CDR3 loop spans 14 amino acids. The J segment lost 7 bases and the V segment lost 8 bases, leaving 9 bases of the junction unmatched. Germline values: CDR1 LGHDT, CDR2 YNNKEL (reference sequence). CDR3 sequence: CASGTAGTGGGYTF. CDR3 DNA sequence: TGTGCCAGCGGTACTGCCGGGACAGGGGGTGGCTACACCTTC.

The chain employs TRBV6-5 and TRBJ2-5; 9 positions agree with TRBD2. This CDR3 is 15 amino acids long. The junction had 10 bases not matched to a gene; V was cut back by 6 bases and J by 5 bases. Germline CDR1 reads MNHEY; CDR2 reads SVGAGI. For the CDR3, the DNA is TGTGCCAGCAGCCACCAGCGGGGGGTCGAGGAGACCCAGTACTTC. Residues: CASSHQRGVEETQYF.

The chain has TRBV15 and TRBJ1-2, with D tentatively TRBD1 (6 bases). Trimming stripped 8 bases from V and 0 bases from J, with 19 bases between. CDR3 length: 16 residues. Germline lookup yields CDR1 LNHNV and CDR2 YYDKDF (reference sequence). The CDR3 sequence: CATLPGGLLTNYGYTF. The CDR3 DNA reads as TGTGCCACCCTACCGGGGGGGCTACTTACTAACTATGGCTACACCTTC.

In its sample, this clone was seen a few times. This chain joins TRBV7-9 and TRBJ1-2; D is possibly TRBD1 (6 bases). CDR1 and CDR2 (germline): SEHNR, FQNEAQ (reference sequence). The CDR3 runs to 14 residues. The ends were cut back, 5 bases at V and 0 bases at J, with 10 bases in the middle. The CDR3 DNA is TGTGCCAGCAGCCTACAGGGATCTAACTATGGCTACACCTTC. Translation: CASSLQGSNYGYTF.

The rearrangement joins TRBV28 to TRBJ1-2; TRBD1 matches at 8 bases. The CDR3 extends over 15 amino acids. From germline, CDR1 is MDHEN and CDR2 SYDVKM. The trim removed 2 bases at V and 8 bases at J, leaving 10 bases unmatched. This CDR3 reads CASSLTGTGRKGYTF. CDR3 in DNA: TGTGCCAGCAGTTTAACCGGGACAGGCCGCAAGGGCTACACCTTC.

The chain is built from TRBV12-5 and TRBJ1-1; D possibly corresponds to TRBD1 (6 bases). Trimming shortened V by 9 bases and J by 5 bases, and 13 bases separated the two germline ends. CDR1 LGHNT and CDR2 FRNRAP come from the germline V gene. This CDR3 contains 12 residues. The DNA for the CDR3 is TGTGCTAGCACAGGGTTACTTACTGAAGCTTTCTTT. Translating it yields CASTGLLTEAFF.

This clone was found a few times. The chain has TRBV3-1 (or the pseudogene TRBV3-2) and TRBJ1-1; 8 nucleotides line up with TRBD1. CDR1 and CDR2 (germline): LGHDT, YNNKEL (reference sequence). The CDR3 extends over 17 amino acids. Germline trimming cut 0 bases from V and 4 bases from J; bases unmatched to any gene: 10. The DNA of the CDR3 is TGTGCCAGCAGCCAAGAAAGCTTGACAGGGGTCTCCACTGAAGCTTTCTTT. Translated: CASSQESLTGVSTEAFF.

The V gene is TRBV7-9, the J gene TRBJ1-6, with D maybe TRBD1 (6 bases). Germline V CDR1 and CDR2: SEHNR, FQNEAQ (reference sequence). V lost 1 base and J lost 7, with 11 bases in between. The CDR3 has 15 residues. The CDR3 DNA reads as TGTGCCAGCAGCTTAGAGACAGGACGAAATTCACCCCTCCACTTT. This codes for CASSLETGRNSPLHF.